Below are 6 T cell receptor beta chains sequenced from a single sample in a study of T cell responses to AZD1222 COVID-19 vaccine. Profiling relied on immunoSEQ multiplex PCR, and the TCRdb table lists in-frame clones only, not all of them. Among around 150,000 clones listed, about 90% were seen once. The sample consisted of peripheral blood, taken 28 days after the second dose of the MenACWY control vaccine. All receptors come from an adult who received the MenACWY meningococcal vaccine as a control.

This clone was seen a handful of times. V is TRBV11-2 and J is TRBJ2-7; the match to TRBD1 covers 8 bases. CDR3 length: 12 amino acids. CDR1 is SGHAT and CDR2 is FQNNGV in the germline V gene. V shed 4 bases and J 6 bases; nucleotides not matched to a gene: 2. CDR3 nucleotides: TGTGCCAGCAGCTCGACAGGGGCCGAGCAGTACTTC. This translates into CASSSTGAEQYF.

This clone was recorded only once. The CDR3 region is CASSLVGTVNTEAFF. CDR3 DNA sequence: TGTGCCAGCAGCTTAGTTGGGACAGTGAACACTGAAGCTTTCTTT. The chain carries TRBV7-8 and TRBJ1-1; TRBD1 aligns across 7 bases. CDR1 is SGHVS and CDR2 is FQNEAQ in the germline V gene. Trimming cost V 1 base and J 0 bases; bases outside gene matches: 2. The CDR3 is 15 amino acids.

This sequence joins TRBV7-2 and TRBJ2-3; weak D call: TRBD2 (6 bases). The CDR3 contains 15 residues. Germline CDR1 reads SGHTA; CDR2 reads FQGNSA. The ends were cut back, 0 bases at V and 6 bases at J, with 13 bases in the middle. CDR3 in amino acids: CASSLAGGPADTQYF. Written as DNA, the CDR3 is TGTGCCAGCAGCTTAGCGGGAGGCCCCGCGGATACGCAGTATTTT.

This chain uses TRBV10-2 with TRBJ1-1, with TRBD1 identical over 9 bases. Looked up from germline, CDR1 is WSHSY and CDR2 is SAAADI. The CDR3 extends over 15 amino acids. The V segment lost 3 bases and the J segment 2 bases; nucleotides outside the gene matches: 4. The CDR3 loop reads CASSDRGQGNTEAFF. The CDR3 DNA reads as TGCGCCAGCAGTGACAGGGGACAGGGCAACACTGAAGCTTTCTTT.

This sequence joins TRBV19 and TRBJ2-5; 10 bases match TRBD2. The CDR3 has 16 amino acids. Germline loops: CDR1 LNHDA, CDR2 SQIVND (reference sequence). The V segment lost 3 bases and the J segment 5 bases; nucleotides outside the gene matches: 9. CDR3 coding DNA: TGTGCCAGTAGTATCGCTAGCGGGGGAAGCGGCGAGACCCAGTACTTC. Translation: CASSIASGGSGETQYF.

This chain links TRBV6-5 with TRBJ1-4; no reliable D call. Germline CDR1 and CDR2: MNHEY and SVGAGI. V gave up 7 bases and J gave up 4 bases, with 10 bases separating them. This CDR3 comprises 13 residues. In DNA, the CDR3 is TGTGCCAGCACTTCTACAGATAATGAAAAACTGTTTTTT. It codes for CASTSTDNEKLFF.